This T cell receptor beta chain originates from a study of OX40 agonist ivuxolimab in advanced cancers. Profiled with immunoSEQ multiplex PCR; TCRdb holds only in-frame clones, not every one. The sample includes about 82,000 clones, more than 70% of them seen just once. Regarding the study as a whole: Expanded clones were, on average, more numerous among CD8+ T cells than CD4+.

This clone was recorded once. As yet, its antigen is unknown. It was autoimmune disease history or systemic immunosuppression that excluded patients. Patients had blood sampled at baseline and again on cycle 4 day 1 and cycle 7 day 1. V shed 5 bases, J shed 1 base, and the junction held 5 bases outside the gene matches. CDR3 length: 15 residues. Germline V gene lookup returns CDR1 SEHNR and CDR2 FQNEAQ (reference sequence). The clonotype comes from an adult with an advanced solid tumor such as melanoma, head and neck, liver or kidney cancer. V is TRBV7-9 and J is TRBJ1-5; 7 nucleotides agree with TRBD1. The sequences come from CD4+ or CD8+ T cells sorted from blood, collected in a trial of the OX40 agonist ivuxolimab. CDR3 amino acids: CASSKQGFSNQPQHF. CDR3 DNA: TGTGCCAGCAGCAAACAGGGGTTCAGCAATCAGCCCCAGCATTTT.